This TCR beta chain was retrieved from a study of control samples from healthy donors and cancer patients. In its sample, this clone was seen once. CDR3 length: 17 amino acids. Trimming left V 0 bases short and J 3 bases short, with 15 bases between. The germline V gene encodes CDR1 SNHLY and CDR2 FYNNEI. Using immunoSEQ multiplex PCR, the repertoire was profiled, and TCRdb retains in-frame clones only, with some absent. The sample consists of about 64,000 clones, roughly 90% of them appearing once. This receptor was identified in a middle-aged man with colorectal cancer. V is TRBV2 and J is TRBJ2-1; TRBD1 is a possible D gene (6 bases). The sample comprised PBMCs. CDR3 protein: CASSEALQDRNYNEQFF. CDR3 in DNA: TGTGCCAGCAGTGAAGCGCTTCAGGACAGAAACTACAATGAGCAGTTCTTC.